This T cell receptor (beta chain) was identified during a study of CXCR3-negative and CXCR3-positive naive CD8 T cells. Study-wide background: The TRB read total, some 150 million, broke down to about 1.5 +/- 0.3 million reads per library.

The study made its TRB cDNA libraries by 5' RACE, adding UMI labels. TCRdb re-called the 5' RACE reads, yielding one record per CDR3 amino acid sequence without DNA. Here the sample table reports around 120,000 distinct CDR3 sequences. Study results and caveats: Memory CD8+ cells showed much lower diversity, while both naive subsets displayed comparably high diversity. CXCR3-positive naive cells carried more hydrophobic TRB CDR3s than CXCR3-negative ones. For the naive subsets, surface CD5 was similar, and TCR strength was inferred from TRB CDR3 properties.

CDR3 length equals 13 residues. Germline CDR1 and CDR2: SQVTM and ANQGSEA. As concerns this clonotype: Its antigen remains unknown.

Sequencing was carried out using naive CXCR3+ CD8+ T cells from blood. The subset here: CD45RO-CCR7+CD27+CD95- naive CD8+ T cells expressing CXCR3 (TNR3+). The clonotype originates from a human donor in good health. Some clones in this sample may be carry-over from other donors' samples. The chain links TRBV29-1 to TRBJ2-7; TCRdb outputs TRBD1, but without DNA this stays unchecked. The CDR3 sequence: CSAMGTDTYEQYF.